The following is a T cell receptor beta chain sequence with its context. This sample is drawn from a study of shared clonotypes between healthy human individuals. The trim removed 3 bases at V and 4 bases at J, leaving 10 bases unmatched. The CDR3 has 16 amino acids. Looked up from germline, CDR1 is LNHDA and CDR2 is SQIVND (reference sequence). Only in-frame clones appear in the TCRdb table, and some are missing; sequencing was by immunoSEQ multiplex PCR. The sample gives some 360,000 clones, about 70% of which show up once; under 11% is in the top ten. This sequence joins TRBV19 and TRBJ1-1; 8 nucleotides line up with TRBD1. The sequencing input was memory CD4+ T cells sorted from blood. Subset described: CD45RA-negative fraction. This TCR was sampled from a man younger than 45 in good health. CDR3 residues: CASSITRTGLGTEAFF. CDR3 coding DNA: TGTGCCAGTAGTATTACTCGGACAGGGCTAGGCACTGAAGCTTTCTTT.